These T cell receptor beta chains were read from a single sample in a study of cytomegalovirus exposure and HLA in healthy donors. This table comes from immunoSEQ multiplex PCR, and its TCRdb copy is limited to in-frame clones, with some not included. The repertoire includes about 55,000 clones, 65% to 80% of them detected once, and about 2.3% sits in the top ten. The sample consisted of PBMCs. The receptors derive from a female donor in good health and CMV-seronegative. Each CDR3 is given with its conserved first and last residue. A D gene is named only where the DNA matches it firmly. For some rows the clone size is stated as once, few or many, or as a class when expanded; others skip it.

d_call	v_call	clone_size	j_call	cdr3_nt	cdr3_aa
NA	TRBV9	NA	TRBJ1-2	TGTGCCAGCAGTAGTGGGAGGTTTGGCTACACCTTC	CASSSGRFGYTF
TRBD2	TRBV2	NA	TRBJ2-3	TGTGCCAGCAGTCGACTAGCGTACAGCACAGATACGCAGTATTTT	CASSRLAYSTDTQYF
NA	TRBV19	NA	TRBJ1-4	TGTGCCAGTAGTATAACCCCGAGGGAAGGACTGTTTTTT	CASSITPREGLFF
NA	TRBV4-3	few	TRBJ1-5	TGCGCCAGCAGCCGTCATCAGGGGAATCAGCCCCAGCATTTT	CASSRHQGNQPQHF
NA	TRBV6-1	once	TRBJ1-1	TGTGCCAGCAGTGAAGCACTCGGTCCCGAGGCTTTCTTT	CASSEALGPEAFF
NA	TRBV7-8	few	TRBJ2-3	TGTGCCAGCAGCTTAGTAGTAGCAGATACGCAGTATTTT	CASSLVVADTQYF
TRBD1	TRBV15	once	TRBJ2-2	TGTGCCACCAGCAGAGGAAGGACAGGGATGAACACCGGGGAGCTGTTTTTT	CATSRGRTGMNTGELFF
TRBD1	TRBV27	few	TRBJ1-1	TGTGCCAGCAGTTCAATCGACAGGGAAAACACTGAAGCTTTCTTT	CASSSIDRENTEAFF
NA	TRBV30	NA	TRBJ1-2	TGTGCCTGCCGAGGGTTTTGGACAGTCCTTCTTGACTATGGCTACACCTTC	CACRGFWTVLLDYGYTF
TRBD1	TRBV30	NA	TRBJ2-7	TGTGCCTGGCACGCAGGGGGTACTATCGGCTCCTACGAGCAGTACTTC	CAWHAGGTIGSYEQYF
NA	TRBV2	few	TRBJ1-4	TGTGCCAGCAGTGAAGAGGGGCTGGATGAAAAACTGTTTTTT	CASSEEGLDEKLFF
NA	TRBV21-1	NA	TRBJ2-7	TGTGCCAGCAGCAACCCGGGGACTAGCGGGAGGGAATCCTACGAGCAGTACTTC	CASSNPGTSGRESYEQYF
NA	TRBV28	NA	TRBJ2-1	TGTGCCAGCAGTCGTATAGCGTCCTACAATGAGCAGTTCTTC	CASSRIASYNEQFF
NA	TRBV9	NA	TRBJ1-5	TGTGCCAGCAGCGTAGGGTTCAGGCCCCCAAGCCAGCCCCAGCATTTT	CASSVGFRPPSQPQHF
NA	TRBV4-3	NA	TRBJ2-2	TGCGCCAGCAGCCAAGATGGGGCCCCGATGACCGGGGAGCTGTTTTTT	CASSQDGAPMTGELFF
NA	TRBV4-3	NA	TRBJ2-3	TGCGCCAGCAGCCAAGATGGGAGAGGTAGTGGGATCGATACGCAGTATTTT	CASSQDGRGSGIDTQYF
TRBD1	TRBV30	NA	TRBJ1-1	TGTGCCTGGACCACCGGGACAGCGAACACTGAAGCTTTCTTT	CAWTTGTANTEAFF
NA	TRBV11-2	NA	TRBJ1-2	TGTGCCAGCAGCCCTACCGACGGGGGCTATGGCTACACCTTC	CASSPTDGGYGYTF